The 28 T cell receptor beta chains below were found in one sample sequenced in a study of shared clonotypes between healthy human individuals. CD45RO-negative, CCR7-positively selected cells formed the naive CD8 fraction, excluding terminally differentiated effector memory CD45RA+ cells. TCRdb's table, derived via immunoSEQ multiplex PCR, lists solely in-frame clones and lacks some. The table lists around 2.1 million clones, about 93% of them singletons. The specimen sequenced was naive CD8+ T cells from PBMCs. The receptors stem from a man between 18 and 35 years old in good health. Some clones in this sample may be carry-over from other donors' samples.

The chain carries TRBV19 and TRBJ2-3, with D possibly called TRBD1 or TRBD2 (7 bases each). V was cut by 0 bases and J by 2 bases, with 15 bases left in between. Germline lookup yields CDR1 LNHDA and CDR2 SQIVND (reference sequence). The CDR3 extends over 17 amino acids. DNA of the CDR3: TGTGCCAGTAGTATAGATCAACCAGGGGGGGACACAGATACGCAGTATTTT. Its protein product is CASSIDQPGGDTDTQYF.

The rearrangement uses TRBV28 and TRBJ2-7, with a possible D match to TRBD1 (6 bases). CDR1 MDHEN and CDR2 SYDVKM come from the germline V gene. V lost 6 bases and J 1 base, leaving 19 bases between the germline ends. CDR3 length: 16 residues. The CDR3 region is CASSLGAGAFSYEQYF. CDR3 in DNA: TGTGCCAGCAGCCTGGGGGCAGGGGCCTTTTCCTACGAGCAGTACTTC.

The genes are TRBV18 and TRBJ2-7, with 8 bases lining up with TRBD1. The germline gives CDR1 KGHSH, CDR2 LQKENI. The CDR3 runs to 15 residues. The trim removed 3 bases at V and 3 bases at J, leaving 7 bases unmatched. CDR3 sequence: CASSPVRQGFYEQYF. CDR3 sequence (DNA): TGTGCCAGCTCACCCGTGAGACAGGGGTTCTACGAGCAGTACTTC.

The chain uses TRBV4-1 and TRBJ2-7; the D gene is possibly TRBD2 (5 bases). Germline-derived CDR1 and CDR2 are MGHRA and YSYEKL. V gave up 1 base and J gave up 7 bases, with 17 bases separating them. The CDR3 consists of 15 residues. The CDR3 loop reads CASSQAHQLPGEQYF. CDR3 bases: TGCGCCAGCAGCCAAGCCCACCAACTACCGGGGGAGCAGTACTTC.

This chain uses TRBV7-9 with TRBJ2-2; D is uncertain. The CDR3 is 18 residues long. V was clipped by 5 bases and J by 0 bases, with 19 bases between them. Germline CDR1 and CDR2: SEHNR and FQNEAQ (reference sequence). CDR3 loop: CASSPKKSKSSNTGELFF. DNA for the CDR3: TGTGCCAGCAGCCCTAAGAAGAGCAAGTCGTCGAACACCGGGGAGCTGTTTTTT.

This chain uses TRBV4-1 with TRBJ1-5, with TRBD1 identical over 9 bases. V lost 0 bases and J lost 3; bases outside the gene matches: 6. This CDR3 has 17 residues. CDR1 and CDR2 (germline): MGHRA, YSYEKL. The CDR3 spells CASSQETGGPYNQPQHF. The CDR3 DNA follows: TGCGCCAGCAGCCAAGAAACAGGGGGCCCTTACAATCAGCCCCAGCATTTT.

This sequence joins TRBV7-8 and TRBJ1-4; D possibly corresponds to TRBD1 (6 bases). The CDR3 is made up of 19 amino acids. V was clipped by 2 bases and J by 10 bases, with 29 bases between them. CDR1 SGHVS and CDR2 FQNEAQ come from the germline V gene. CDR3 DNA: TGTGCCAGCAGCTTAAACGAGGGACTCAAGGGACAAGAAAAAGCAAAACTGTTTTTT. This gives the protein CASSLNEGLKGQEKAKLFF.

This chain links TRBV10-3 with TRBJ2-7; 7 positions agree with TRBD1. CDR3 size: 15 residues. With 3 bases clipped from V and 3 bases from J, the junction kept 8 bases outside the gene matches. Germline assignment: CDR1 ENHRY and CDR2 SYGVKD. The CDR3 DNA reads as TGTGCCATCAGTGACCGACAGGGAGAAAGCTACGAGCAGTACTTC. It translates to CAISDRQGESYEQYF.

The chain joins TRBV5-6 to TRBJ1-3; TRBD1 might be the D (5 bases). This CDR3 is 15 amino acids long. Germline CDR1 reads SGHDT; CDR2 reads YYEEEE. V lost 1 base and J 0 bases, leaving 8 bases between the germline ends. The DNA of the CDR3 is TGTGCCAGCAGCTTGAGGGGAAACTCTGGAAACACCATATATTTT. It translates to CASSLRGNSGNTIYF.

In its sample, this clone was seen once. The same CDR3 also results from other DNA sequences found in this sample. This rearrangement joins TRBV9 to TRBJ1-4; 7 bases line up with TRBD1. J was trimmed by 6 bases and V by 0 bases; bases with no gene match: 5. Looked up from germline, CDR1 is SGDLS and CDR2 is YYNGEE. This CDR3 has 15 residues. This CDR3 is CASSVGGGAYEKLFF. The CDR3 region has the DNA TGTGCCAGCAGCGTAGGAGGGGGCGCTTATGAAAAACTGTTTTTT.

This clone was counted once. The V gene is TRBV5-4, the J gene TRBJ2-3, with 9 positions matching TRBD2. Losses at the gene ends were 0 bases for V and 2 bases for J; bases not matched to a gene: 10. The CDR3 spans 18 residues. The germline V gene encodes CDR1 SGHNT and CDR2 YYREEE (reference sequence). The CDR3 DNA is TGTGCCAGCAGCTTGGGTTCCCTAGCGGGGTCCCCCACAGATACGCAGTATTTT. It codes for CASSLGSLAGSPTDTQYF.

CDR3 bases: TGCGCCAGCAGCGCAAGCAGGGAGGTGAACACTGAAGCTTTCTTT. This gives the protein CASSASREVNTEAFF. The chain has TRBV5-1 and TRBJ1-1, with D possibly TRBD1 on 5 matching bases. CDR3 length: 15 amino acids. V lost 4 bases and J lost 0, with 13 bases in between. Per germline, CDR1 SGHRS and CDR2 YFSETQ. Full variable domain (outside the CDR3, taken from reference TRBV5-1 and TRBJ1-1): KAGVTQTPRYLIKTRGQQVTLSCSPISGHRSVSWYQQTPGQGLQFLFEYFSETQRNKGNFPGRFSGRQFSNSRSEMNVSTLELGDSALYLCASSASREVNTEAFFGQGTRLTVV.

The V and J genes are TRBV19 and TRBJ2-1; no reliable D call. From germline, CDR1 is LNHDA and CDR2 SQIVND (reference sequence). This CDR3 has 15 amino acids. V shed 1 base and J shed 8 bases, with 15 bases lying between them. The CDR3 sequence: CASSIGLHTLDEQFF. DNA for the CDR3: TGTGCCAGTAGTATAGGCCTCCATACTTTGGATGAGCAGTTCTTC. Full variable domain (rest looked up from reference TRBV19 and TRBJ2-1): DGGITQSPKYLFRKEGQNVTLSCEQNLNHDAMYWYRQDPGQGLRLIYYSQIVNDFQKGDIAEGYSVSREKKESFPLTVTSAQKNPTAFYLCASSIGLHTLDEQFFGPGTRLTVL.

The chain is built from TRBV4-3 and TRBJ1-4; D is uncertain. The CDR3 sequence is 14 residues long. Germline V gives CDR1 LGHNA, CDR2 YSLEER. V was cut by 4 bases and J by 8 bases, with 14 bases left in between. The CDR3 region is CASSPDGLREKLFF. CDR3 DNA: TGCGCCAGCAGCCCGGATGGTTTGAGGGAAAAACTGTTTTTT.

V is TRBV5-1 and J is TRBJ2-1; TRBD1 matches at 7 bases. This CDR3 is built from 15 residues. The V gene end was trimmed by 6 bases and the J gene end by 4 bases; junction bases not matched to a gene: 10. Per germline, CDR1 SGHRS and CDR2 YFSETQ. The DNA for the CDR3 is TGCGCCAGCACGGACAGGCCGGGGTTTTACAATGAGCAGTTCTTC. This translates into CASTDRPGFYNEQFF.

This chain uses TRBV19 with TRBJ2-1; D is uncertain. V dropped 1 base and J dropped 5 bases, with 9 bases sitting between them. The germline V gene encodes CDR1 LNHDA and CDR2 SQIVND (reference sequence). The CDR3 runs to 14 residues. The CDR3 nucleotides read TGTGCCAGTAGTATAGCCCGGCGGAACAATGAGCAGTTCTTC. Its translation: CASSIARRNNEQFF.

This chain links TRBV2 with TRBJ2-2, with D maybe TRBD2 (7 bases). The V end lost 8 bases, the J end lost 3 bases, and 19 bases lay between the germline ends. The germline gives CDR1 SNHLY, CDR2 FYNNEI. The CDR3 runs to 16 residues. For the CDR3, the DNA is TGTGCCAGCGCGGCGGGGGCTCATAGGGACACCGGGGAGCTGTTTTTT. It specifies CASAAGAHRDTGELFF.

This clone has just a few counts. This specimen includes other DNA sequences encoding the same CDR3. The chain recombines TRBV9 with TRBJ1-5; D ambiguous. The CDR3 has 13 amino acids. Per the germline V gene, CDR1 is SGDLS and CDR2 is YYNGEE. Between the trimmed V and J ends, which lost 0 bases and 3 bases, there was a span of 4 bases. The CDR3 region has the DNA TGTGCCAGCAGCGTAGGGACCAATCAGCCCCAGCATTTT. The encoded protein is CASSVGTNQPQHF.

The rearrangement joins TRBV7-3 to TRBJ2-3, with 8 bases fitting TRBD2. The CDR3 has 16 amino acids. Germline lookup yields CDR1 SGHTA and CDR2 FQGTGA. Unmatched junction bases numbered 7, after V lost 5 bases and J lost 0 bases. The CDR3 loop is CASSPQASGSTDTQYF. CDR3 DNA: TGTGCCAGCAGCCCCCAGGCTAGCGGGAGCACAGATACGCAGTATTTT. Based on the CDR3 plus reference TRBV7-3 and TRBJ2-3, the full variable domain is GAGVSQTPSNKVTEKGKYVELRCDPISGHTALYWYRQSLGQGPEFLIYFQGTGAADDSGLPNDRFFAVRPEGSVSTLKIQRTERGDSAVYLCASSPQASGSTDTQYFGPGTRLTVL.

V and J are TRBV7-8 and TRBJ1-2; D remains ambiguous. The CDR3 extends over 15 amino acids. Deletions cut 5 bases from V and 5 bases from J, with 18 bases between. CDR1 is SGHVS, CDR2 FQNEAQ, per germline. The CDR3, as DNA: TGTGCCAGCAGCGCCACGGTGTCCCCCTTGTATGGCTACACCTTC. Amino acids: CASSATVSPLYGYTF.

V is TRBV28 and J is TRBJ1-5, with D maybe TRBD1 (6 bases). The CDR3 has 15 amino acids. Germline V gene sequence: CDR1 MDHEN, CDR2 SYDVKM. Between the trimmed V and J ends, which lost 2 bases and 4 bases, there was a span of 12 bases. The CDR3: CASSLQGNRNQPQHF. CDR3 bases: TGTGCCAGCAGTTTACAGGGGAACCGAAATCAGCCCCAGCATTTT.

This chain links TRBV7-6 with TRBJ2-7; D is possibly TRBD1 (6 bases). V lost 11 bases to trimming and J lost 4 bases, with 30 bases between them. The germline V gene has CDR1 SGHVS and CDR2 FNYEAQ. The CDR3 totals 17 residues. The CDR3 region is CAGTFYGDPGQVYEQYF. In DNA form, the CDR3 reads TGTGCCGGTACGTTTTATGGGGACCCGGGACAAGTATACGAGCAGTACTTC.

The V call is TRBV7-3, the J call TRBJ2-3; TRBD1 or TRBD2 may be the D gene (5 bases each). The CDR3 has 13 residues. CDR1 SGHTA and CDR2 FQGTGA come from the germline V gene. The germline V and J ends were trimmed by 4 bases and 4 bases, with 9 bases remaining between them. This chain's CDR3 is CASSSLGADTQYF. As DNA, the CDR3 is TGTGCCAGCAGCTCCCTGGGGGCAGATACGCAGTATTTT.

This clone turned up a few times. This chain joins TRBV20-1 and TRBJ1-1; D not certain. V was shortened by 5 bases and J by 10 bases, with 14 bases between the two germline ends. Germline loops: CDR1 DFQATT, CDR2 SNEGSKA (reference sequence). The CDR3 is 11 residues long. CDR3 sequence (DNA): TGCAGTGCTTGGTCTGTTGATGGAGCTTTCTTT. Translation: CSAWSVDGAFF.

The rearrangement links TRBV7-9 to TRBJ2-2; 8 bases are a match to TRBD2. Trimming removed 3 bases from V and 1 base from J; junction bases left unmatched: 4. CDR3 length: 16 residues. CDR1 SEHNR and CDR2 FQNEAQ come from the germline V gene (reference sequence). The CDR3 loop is CASSFPAGENTGELFF. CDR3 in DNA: TGTGCCAGCAGCTTTCCAGCGGGAGAGAACACCGGGGAGCTGTTTTTT.

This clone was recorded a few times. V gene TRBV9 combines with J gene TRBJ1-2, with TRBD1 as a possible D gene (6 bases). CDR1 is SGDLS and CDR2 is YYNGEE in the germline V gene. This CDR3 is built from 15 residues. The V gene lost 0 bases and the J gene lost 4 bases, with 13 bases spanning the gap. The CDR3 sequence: CASSVAPTGIYGYTF. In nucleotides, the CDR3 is TGTGCCAGCAGCGTAGCTCCTACAGGGATCTATGGCTACACCTTC.

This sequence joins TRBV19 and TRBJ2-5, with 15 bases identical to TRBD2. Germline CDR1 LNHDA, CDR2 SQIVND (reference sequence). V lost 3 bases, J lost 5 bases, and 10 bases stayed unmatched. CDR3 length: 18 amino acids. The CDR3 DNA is TGTGCCAGTAGTATGGCTCCTTGGACTAGCGGGAGGGCCGAGACCCAGTACTTC. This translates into CASSMAPWTSGRAETQYF.

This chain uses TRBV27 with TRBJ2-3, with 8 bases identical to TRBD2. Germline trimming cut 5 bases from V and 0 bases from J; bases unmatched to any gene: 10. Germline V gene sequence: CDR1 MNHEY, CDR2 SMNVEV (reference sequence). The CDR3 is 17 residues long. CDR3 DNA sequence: TGTGCCAGCAGTCCCCTCAGGGGCGGGGGGAGCACAGATACGCAGTATTTT. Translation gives CASSPLRGGGSTDTQYF.